This T cell receptor beta chain is drawn from a study of shared clonotypes between healthy human individuals. Study-level information: There were three CD4 naive, three CD4 memory, two CD8 naive and one CD8 memory plates per donor.

Cells designated naive CD8 were CD45RO-negative and were positively selected for CCR7, with terminally differentiated effector memory CD45RA+ cells excluded. Turning to this clone: Its antigen is undetermined.

General study results and limits: Memory subsets generally showed smaller estimated richness than naive subsets did.

Losses at the gene ends were 4 bases for V and 5 bases for J; bases not matched to a gene: 9. The CDR3 loop spans 16 amino acids. Germline V gene data show CDR1 as SGHKS and CDR2 as YYEKEE (reference sequence). Genomic DNA belonging to each subset was distributed in equal measure over several immunoSEQ plates. Assay used: immunoSEQ multiplex PCR; TCRdb lists only in-frame clones, some missing. The sample includes around 1,900,000 clones, over 85% of them seen just once. This rearrangement joins TRBV5-5 to TRBJ2-2; TRBD2 agrees at 9 bases. This sequence originates from a young man in good health. Some clones in this sample may be carry-over from other donors' samples. Sequencing used naive CD8+ T cells from PBMCs. This CDR3 reads CASSVLAGPGTGELFF. CDR3 DNA sequence: TGTGCCAGCAGCGTCCTAGCGGGACCGGGGACCGGGGAGCTGTTTTTT.